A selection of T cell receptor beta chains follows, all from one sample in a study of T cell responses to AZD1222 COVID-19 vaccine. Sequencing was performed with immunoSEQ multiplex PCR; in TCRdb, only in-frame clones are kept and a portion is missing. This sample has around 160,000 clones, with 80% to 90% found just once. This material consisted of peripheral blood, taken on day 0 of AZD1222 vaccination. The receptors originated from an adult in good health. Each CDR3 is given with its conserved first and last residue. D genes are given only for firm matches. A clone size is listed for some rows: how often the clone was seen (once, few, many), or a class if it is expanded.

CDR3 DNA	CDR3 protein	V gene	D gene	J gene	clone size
TGTGCCAGCAGTTTAGGCAGGTCCTATGGCTACACCTTC	CASSLGRSYGYTF	TRBV12-3/TRBV12-4	NA	TRBJ1-2	NA
TGTGCCAGCAGCCAACCGGGCGAGGAAACTGAAGCTTTCTTT	CASSQPGEETEAFF	TRBV3-1/TRBV3-2	NA	TRBJ1-1	once
TGCGCCAGCAGCGTTCGGCTTTACAATGAGCAGTTCTTC	CASSVRLYNEQFF	TRBV5-1	NA	TRBJ2-1	NA
TGTGCCAGCAGTTCAACCCCGAACACTGAAGCTTTCTTT	CASSSTPNTEAFF	TRBV28	NA	TRBJ1-1	once
TGTGCCAGCAGTGAACAGGGGGGCACTGAAGCTTTCTTT	CASSEQGGTEAFF	TRBV6-1	TRBD1	TRBJ1-1	NA
TGCGCCAGCAGTGATGGCCAGGGTGGTTGGCAAGAGACCCAGTACTTC	CASSDGQGGWQETQYF	TRBV10-2	NA	TRBJ2-5	NA
TGTGCCAGCACCAAACTCAGGGAGGGGACTGAAGCTTTCTTT	CASTKLREGTEAFF	TRBV2	NA	TRBJ1-1	NA
TGCGCCAGCAGCAAGGGACAGATAAATGAAAAACTGTTTTTT	CASSKGQINEKLFF	TRBV5-1	TRBD1	TRBJ1-4	NA
TGTGCCAGCAGTTACCTCACATCGTGGGGACCCGGGGAGCTGTTTTTT	CASSYLTSWGPGELFF	TRBV6-2/TRBV6-3	NA	TRBJ2-2	NA
TGTGCCAGCAGTGACGGCGGGGACGGGGGGAATGAGCAGTTCTTC	CASSDGGDGGNEQFF	TRBV6-4	TRBD2	TRBJ2-1	NA
TGTGCCAGCACCCCCTTTAGCAATCAGCCCCAGCATTTT	CASTPFSNQPQHF	TRBV7-2	NA	TRBJ1-5	NA
TGTGCCAGCTCACCACCGAATGGAGGGGATAATCAGCCCCAGCATTTT	CASSPPNGGDNQPQHF	TRBV18	NA	TRBJ1-5	NA
TGTGCCAGCAGTCCGGGACAATCCTACGAGCAGTACTTC	CASSPGQSYEQYF	TRBV28	NA	TRBJ2-7	NA
TGTGCCAGCAGCTTAGATTACAGGGTCGAGCAGTACTTC	CASSLDYRVEQYF	TRBV11-2	NA	TRBJ2-7	few
TGTGCCAGCAGCCCCCTGACTAGTAACTATGAGCAGTTCTTC	CASSPLTSNYEQFF	TRBV11-3	NA	TRBJ2-1	NA
TGTGCCAGCAGGGTGTCGGAGACCCAGTACTTC	CASRVSETQYF	TRBV28	NA	TRBJ2-5	NA
TGTGCCAGCAAGAAGGGGGCCTACACTGAAGCTTTCTTT	CASKKGAYTEAFF	TRBV6-5	TRBD1	TRBJ1-1	NA
TGTGCCAGCAGTATCCAGGGCCCACTCCTAATGAACACTGAAGCTTTCTTT	CASSIQGPLLMNTEAFF	TRBV28	NA	TRBJ1-1	NA
TGTGCCAGTAGTCCCCGGGGGGGGACAGTCTTCGCTTTCTTT	CASSPRGGTVFAFF	TRBV19	TRBD1	TRBJ1-1	NA
TGTGCCAGTAGTACCTATACTAGTTGGAACTCCTACGAGCAGTACTTC	CASSTYTSWNSYEQYF	TRBV19	NA	TRBJ2-7	NA
TGCGCCAGCAGCCCTGACGGGGCAGGTACCTACGAGCAGTACTTC	CASSPDGAGTYEQYF	TRBV5-1	NA	TRBJ2-7	NA
TGTGCCAGCAGCCAGGGACTAGCGGGAAGGGAGACCCAGTACTTC	CASSQGLAGRETQYF	TRBV28	TRBD2	TRBJ2-5	once
TGCGCCAGCAGCCAAGTGGGGGTCACTGAAGCTTTCTTT	CASSQVGVTEAFF	TRBV4-1	NA	TRBJ1-1	NA
TGCGCCAGCAGCGCTCTCCCGGGCAGGTATGCGACCCAGCATTTT	CASSALPGRYATQHF	TRBV5-1	NA	TRBJ1-5	NA
TGCGCCAGCGCCGATCGGGCAGGGCGAAATGAAAAACTGTTTTTT	CASADRAGRNEKLFF	TRBV5-1	NA	TRBJ1-4	once
TGCGCCAGCAGCTCCAAGGGGGCCGGAGAGCAGTACTTC	CASSSKGAGEQYF	TRBV5-1	TRBD1	TRBJ2-7	NA
TGCAGTGCCCGCAGTGTAGAGACCCAGTACTTC	CSARSVETQYF	TRBV20-1	NA	TRBJ2-5	once
TGTGCCAGCTCACCTGGACAGGGGATATCGCCCCAGCATTTT	CASSPGQGISPQHF	TRBV18	TRBD1	TRBJ1-5	NA
TGTGCCAGCAGTGAAGCGACGGGACAGAATCAGCCCCAGCATTTT	CASSEATGQNQPQHF	TRBV2	TRBD1	TRBJ1-5	NA
TGTGCCAGCAGCACGCCCCGGTCGCGCTCTGGAAACACCATATATTTT	CASSTPRSRSGNTIYF	TRBV7-9	NA	TRBJ1-3	NA
TGTGCCAGCAGCCAAGGACTAGCGGGAGGCCGAAATGAGCAGTTCTTC	CASSQGLAGGRNEQFF	TRBV11-3	TRBD2	TRBJ2-1	NA
TGTGCCAGCAGTTACCGGGGGGAGGCGCAGCCCCAGCATTTT	CASSYRGEAQPQHF	TRBV6-2/TRBV6-3	NA	TRBJ1-5	NA
TGTGCCAGCACCCCCCTGAGGGACAGGGTTCATGGCTACACCTTC	CASTPLRDRVHGYTF	TRBV2	TRBD1	TRBJ1-2	once
TGTGCTAGTGGTTTAGTGGACGGATTCTTATATGGCTACACCTTC	CASGLVDGFLYGYTF	TRBV12-5	NA	TRBJ1-2	once
TGTGCCAGCAGTTTACAACAGGGTAATGAGCAGTTCTTC	CASSLQQGNEQFF	TRBV27	NA	TRBJ2-1	NA
TGTGCCAGCTCACCCTCGGAAGGGGCTAATGGCTACACCTTC	CASSPSEGANGYTF	TRBV18	NA	TRBJ1-2	NA
TGTGCCAGCAGTTTAGCAGGGGGACAGCCCCAGCATTTT	CASSLAGGQPQHF	TRBV12-3/TRBV12-4	NA	TRBJ1-5	once
TGTGCCAGCAGCGGGACCTTGGAGACGGCTTTCTTT	CASSGTLETAFF	TRBV2	NA	TRBJ1-1	NA
TGTGCCAGCAATAGGCCTTCGGGGGCGAGCAATCAGCCCCAGCATTTT	CASNRPSGASNQPQHF	TRBV28	NA	TRBJ1-5	NA
TGTGCCAGCAGCCCCTCGGACAGAGCCACTGAAGCTTTCTTT	CASSPSDRATEAFF	TRBV6-5	NA	TRBJ1-1	NA
TGCGCCAGCAGCCAAGATAAATCGGTTCCCCTCCACTTT	CASSQDKSVPLHF	TRBV4-1	NA	TRBJ1-6	NA
TGTGCCACCAGTGATTTGACAGGGAGAGCTTTCTTT	CATSDLTGRAFF	TRBV24-1	NA	TRBJ1-1	NA
TGTGCCAGCAGCCCCACAGGGGGCTGGACTTTCTTT	CASSPTGGWTFF	TRBV7-3	TRBD1	TRBJ1-1	NA
TGTGCCAGTAGTATAGGGACAGGGGGCTTCGGACAGCCCCAGCATTTT	CASSIGTGGFGQPQHF	TRBV19	TRBD1	TRBJ1-5	NA
TGTGCCACCAGCAGGAGAGGGGTACCCGGGACAGCCGATGGCTACACCTTC	CATSRRGVPGTADGYTF	TRBV24-1	TRBD1	TRBJ1-2	NA
TGTGCCAGCAGCCTCTATAGCGGGGACACAGATACGCAGTATTTT	CASSLYSGDTDTQYF	TRBV11-2	TRBD2	TRBJ2-3	NA
TGCGCCAGCAGTGACCGGAGACAGGGGCTTAGCGGGAGGCCCCAAGAGACCCAGTACTTC	CASSDRRQGLSGRPQETQYF	TRBV10-1	TRBD2	TRBJ2-5	NA
TGTGCCAGCAGTGAGTATACAGGGGGAGCGGGTCAGCCCCAGCATTTT	CASSEYTGGAGQPQHF	TRBV6-1	TRBD1	TRBJ1-5	NA
TGTGCCAGCAGTTTAATAGGCACCGGGGAGCTGTTTTTT	CASSLIGTGELFF	TRBV28	NA	TRBJ2-2	NA
TGTGCCAGCAGTTACCGACAGGGTAGACACCAGCCCCAGCATTTT	CASSYRQGRHQPQHF	TRBV6-5	TRBD1	TRBJ1-5	NA
TGTGCCAGTAGGGGGACCTTCACAACTACAGATACGCAGTATTTT	CASRGTFTTTDTQYF	TRBV19	NA	TRBJ2-3	NA
TGTGCCAGCAGCCCCCTTACGGCAGCGACTACGTACAATGAGCAGTTCTTC	CASSPLTAATTYNEQFF	TRBV3-1/TRBV3-2	NA	TRBJ2-1	many
TGTGCCAGCAGTTACCTCGGGAGTCGAGGCGATGAGCAGTTCTTC	CASSYLGSRGDEQFF	TRBV6-5	NA	TRBJ2-1	NA
TGTGCCAGCAGCTTAAGCGGCAGCAACTATGGCTACACCTTC	CASSLSGSNYGYTF	TRBV7-2	NA	TRBJ1-2	NA